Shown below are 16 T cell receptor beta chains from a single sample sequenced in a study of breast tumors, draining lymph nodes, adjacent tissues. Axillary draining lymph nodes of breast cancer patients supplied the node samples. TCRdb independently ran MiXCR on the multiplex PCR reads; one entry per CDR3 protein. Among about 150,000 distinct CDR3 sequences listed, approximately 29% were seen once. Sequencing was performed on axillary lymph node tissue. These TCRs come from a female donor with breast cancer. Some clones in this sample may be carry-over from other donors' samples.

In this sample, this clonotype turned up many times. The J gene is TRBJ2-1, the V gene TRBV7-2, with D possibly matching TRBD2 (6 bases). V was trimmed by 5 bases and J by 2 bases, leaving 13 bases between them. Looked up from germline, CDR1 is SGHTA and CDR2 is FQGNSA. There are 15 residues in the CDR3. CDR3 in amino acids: CASSPKSGAYNEQFF. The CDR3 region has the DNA TGTGCCAGCAGCCCCAAGTCGGGGGCCTACAATGAGCAGTTCTTC.

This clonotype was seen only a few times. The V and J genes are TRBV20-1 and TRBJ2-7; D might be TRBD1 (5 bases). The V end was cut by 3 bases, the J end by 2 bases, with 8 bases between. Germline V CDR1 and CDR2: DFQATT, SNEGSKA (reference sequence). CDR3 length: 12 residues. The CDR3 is CSASGHTYEQYV. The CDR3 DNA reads TGCAGTGCTAGTGGACATACCTACGAGCAGTACGTC.

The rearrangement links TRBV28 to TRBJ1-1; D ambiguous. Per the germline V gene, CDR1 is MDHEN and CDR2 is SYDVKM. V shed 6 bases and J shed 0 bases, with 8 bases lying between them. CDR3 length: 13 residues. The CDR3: CASRPPLNTEAFF. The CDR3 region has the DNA TGTGCCAGCAGGCCTCCATTGAACACTGAAGCTTTCTTT.

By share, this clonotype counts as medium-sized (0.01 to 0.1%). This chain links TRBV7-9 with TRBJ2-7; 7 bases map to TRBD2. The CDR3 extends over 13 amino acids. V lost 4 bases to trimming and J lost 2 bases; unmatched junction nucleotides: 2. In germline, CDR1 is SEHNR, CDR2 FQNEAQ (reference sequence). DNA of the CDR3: TGTGCCAGCAGCTCGGGACTAACCTACGAGCAGTACTTC. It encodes CASSSGLTYEQYF.

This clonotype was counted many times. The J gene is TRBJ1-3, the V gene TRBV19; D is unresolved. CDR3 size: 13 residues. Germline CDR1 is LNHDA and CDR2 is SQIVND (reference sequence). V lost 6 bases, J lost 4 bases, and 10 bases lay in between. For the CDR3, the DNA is TGTGCCAGTAGCTCCCCTCGGGGAAACACCATATATTTT. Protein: CASSSPRGNTIYF.

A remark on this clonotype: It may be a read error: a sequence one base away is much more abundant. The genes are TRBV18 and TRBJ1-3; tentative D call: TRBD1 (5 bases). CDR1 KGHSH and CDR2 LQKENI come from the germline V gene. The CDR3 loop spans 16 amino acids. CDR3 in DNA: TGTGCCAGCTCTCTCCAGGGTCCAGTCTCTGGAACCACCATATATTTT. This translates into CASSLQGPVSGTTIYF.

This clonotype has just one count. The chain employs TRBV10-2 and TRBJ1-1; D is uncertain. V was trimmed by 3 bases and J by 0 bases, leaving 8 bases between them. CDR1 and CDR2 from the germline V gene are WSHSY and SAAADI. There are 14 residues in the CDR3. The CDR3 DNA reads TGCGCCAGCAGTGACTTCAGTTTGAACACTGAAGCTTTCTTT. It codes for CASSDFSLNTEAFF.

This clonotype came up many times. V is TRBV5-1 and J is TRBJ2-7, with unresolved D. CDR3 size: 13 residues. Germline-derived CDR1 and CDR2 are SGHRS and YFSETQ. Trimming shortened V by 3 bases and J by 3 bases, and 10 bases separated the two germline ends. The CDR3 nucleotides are TGCGCCAGCAGCTCTGGGGTCTTCTACGAGCAGTACTTC. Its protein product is CASSSGVFYEQYF.

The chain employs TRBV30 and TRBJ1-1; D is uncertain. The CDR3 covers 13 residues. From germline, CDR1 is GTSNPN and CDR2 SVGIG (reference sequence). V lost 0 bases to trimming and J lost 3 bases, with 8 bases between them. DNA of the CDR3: TGTGCCTGGAGTGTATCTAGGGACACTGAAGCTTTCTTT. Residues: CAWSVSRDTEAFF. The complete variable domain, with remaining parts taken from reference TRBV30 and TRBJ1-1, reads SQTIHQWPATLVQPVGSPLSLECTVEGTSNPNLYWYRQAAGRGLQLLFYSVGIGQISSEVPQNLSASRPQDRQFILSSKKLLLSDSGFYLCAWSVSRDTEAFFGQGTRLTVV.

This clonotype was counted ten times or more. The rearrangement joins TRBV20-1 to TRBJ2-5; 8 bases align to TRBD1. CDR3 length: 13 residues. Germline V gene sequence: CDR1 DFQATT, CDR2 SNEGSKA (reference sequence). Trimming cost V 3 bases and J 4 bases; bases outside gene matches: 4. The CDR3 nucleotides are TGCAGTGCTAGCTTACAGGGGGGAGAGACCCAGTACTTC. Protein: CSASLQGGETQYF.

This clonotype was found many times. In DNA, the CDR3 is TGTGCCAGCAGTGCACAGGTCCCCCAAGAGACCCAGTACTTC. It specifies CASSAQVPQETQYF. The genes are TRBV6-1 and TRBJ2-5; possibly TRBD1 for D (5 bases). Germline V gene data show CDR1 as MNHNS and CDR2 as SASEGT. CDR3 length: 14 residues. Trimming removed 4 bases from V and 1 base from J, with 10 bases in between.

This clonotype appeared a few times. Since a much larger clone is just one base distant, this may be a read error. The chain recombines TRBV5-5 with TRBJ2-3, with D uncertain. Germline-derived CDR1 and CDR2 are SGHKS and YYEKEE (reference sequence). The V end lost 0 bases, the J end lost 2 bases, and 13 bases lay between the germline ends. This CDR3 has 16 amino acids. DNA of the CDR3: TGTGCCAGCAGCTTGGCGGTGGCGGCCCACACAGATACGCAGTATTTT. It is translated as CASSLAVAAHTDTQYF. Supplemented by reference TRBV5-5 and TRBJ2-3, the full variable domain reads DAGVTQSPTHLIKTRGQQVTLRCSPISGHKSVSWYQQVLGQGPQFIFQYYEKEERGRGNFPDRFSARQFPNYSSELNVNALLLGDSALYLCASSLAVAAHTDTQYFGPGTRLTVL.

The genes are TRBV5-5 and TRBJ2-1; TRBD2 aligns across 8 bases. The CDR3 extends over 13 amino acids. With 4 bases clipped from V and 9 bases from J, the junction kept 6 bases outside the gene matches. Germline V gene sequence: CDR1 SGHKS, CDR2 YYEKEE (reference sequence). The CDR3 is CASSGRAGVEQFF. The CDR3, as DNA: TGTGCCAGCAGCGGACGAGCGGGGGTTGAGCAGTTCTTC.

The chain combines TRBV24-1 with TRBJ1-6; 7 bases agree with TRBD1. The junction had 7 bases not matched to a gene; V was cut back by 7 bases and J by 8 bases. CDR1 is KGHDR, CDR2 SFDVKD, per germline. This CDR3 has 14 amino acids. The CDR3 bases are TGTGCCACCAGGGCGGGACAGCGGCATTCACCCCTCCACTTT. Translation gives CATRAGQRHSPLHF.

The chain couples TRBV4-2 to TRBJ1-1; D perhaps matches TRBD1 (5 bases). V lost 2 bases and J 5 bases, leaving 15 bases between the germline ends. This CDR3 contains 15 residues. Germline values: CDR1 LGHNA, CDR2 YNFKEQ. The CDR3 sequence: CASSQRTRAGTEAFF. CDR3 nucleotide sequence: TGTGCCAGCAGCCAACGTACCAGGGCGGGGACTGAAGCTTTCTTT.

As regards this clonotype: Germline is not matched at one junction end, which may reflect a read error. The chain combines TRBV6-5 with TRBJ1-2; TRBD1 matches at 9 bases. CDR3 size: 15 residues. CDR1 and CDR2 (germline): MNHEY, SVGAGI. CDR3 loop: CASSHRGRRDYGCTF. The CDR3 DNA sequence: TGTGCCAGCAGTCACAGGGGGCGCCGAGACTATGGCTGCACCTTC.